The present entry profiles one T cell receptor beta chain with its context. Its antigen is unknown. These data belong to a study of T cells in Graves' hyperthyroidism and ophthalmopathy. The germline V gene encodes CDR1 SGHRS and CDR2 YFSETQ. The J segment lost 3 bases and the V segment lost 3 bases, leaving 6 bases of the junction unmatched. This CDR3 has 15 residues. The authors took PBMCs from 10 ml fresh peripheral blood. Amplified regions were TCR beta CDR3 sequences from RNA transcripts. First-round RT-PCR targeting the TCR CDR3 was performed with the HTBI primer set. One entry per CDR3 protein results from TCRdb running MiXCR on the multiplex PCR reads. The table shows 750,000 to 950,000 distinct CDR3 sequences, with 38% occurring only once. Study conclusions and caveats: By a 13 V-J model, ophthalmopathy was set apart from stable hyperthyroidism. Most clonotypes that expanded in the thyroid above 0.001 also showed up in blood.

Sequencing was carried out using blood. The gene calls are TRBV5-1 and TRBJ1-2; TRBD1 aligns across 9 bases. The receptor comes from a man aged 18 to 29 with Graves' hyperthyroidism. CDR3 sequence (DNA): TGCGCCAGCAGCTCCCGGACAGGGGACGACTATGGCTACACCTTC. The encoded protein is CASSSRTGDDYGYTF.